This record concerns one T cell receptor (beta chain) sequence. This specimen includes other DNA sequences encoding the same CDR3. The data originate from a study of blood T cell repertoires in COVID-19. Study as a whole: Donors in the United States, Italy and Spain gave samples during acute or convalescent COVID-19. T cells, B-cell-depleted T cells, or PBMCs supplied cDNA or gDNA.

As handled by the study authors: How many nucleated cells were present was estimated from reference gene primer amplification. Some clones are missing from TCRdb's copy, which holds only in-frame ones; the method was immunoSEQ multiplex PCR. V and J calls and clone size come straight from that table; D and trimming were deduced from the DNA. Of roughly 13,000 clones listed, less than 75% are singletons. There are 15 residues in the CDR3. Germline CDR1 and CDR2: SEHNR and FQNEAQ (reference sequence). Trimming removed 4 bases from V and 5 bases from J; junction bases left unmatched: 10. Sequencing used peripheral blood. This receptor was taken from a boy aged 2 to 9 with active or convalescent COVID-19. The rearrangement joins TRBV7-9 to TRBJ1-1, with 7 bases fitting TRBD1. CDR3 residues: CASSSTTGRITEAFF. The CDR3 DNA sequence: TGTGCCAGCAGCTCGACGACAGGGCGGATAACTGAAGCTTTCTTT. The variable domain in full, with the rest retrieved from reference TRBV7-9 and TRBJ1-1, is DTGVSQNPRHKITKRGQNVTFRCDPISEHNRLYWYRQTLGQGPEFLTYFQNEAQLEKSRLLSDRFSAERPKGSFSTLEIQRTEQGDSAMYLCASSSTTGRITEAFFGQGTRLTVV.